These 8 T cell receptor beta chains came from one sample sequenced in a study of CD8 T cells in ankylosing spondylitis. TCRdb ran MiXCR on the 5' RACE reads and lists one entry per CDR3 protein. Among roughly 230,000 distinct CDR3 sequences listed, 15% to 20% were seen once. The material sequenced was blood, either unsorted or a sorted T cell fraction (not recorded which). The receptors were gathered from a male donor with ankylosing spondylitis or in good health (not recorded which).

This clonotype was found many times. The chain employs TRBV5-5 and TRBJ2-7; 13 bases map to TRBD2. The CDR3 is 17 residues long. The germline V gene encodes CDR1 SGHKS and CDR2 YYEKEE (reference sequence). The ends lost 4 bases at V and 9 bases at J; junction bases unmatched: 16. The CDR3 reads CASSPGTSGMTLFGQYF. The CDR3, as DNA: TGTGCCAGCAGCCCCGGGACTAGCGGGATGACCCTTTTCGGGCAGTACTTC.

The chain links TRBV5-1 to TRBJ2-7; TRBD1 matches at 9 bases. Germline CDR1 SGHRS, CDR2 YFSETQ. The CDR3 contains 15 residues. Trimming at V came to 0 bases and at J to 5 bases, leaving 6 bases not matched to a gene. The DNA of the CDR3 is TGCGCCAGCAGCTTGGAGCCGGGACAGGGCCACGAGCAGTACTTC. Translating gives CASSLEPGQGHEQYF.

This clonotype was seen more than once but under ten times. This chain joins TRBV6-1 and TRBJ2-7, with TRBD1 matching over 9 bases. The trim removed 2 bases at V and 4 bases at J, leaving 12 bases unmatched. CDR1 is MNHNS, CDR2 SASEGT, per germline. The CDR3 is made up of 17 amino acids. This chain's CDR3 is CASSESEWGTGSYEQYF. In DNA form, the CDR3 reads TGTGCCAGCAGTGAATCGGAGTGGGGGACAGGGTCGTACGAGCAGTACTTC.

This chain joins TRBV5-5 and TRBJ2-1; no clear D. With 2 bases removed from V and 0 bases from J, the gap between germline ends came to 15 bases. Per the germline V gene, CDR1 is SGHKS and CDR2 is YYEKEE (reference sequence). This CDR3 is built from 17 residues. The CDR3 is CASSFDRLKSSYNEQFF. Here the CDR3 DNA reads TGTGCCAGCAGCTTCGATCGACTTAAGAGCTCCTACAATGAGCAGTTCTTC.

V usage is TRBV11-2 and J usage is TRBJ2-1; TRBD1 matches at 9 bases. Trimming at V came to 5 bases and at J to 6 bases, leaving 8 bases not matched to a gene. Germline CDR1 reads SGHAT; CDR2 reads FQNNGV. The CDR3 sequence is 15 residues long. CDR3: CASSPMGDRANEQFF. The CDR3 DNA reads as TGTGCCAGCAGCCCGATGGGGGACAGGGCCAATGAGCAGTTCTTC.

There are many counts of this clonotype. The chain's CDR3 is CASSRPGETQYF. The CDR3 DNA reads TGTGCCAGCAGTCGGCCCGGGGAGACCCAGTACTTC. V usage is TRBV6-5 and J usage is TRBJ2-5; D is unclear. The CDR3 spans 12 residues. Germline V gene data show CDR1 as MNHEY and CDR2 as SVGAGI. Trimming shortened V by 5 bases and J by 5 bases, and 9 bases separated the two germline ends.

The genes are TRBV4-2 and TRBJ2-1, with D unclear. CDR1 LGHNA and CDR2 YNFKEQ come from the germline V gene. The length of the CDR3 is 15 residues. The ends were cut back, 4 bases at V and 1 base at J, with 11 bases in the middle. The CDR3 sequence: CASSPGVISYNEQFF. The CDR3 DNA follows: TGTGCCAGCAGCCCCGGAGTTATTTCCTACAATGAGCAGTTCTTC.

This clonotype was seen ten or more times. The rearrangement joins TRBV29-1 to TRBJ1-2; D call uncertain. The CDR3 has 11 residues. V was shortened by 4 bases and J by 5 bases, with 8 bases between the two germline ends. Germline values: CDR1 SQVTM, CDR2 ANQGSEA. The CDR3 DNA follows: TGCAGCGTTGTGAGTAAATATGGCTACACCTTC. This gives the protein CSVVSKYGYTF.